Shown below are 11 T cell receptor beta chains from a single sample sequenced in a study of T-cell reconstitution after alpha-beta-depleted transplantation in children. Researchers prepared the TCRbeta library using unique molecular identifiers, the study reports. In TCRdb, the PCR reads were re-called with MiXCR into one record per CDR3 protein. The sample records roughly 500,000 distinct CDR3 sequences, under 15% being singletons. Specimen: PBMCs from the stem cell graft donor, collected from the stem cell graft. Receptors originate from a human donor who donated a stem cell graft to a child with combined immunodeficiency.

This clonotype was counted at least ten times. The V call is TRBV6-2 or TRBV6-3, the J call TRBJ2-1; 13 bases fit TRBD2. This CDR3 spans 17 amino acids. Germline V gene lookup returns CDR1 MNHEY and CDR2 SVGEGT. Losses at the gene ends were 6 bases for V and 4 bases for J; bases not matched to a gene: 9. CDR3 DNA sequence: TGTGCCAGCAGCCCAGCGGGACTAGCGGGGCCGTACAATGAGCAGTTCTTC. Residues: CASSPAGLAGPYNEQFF.

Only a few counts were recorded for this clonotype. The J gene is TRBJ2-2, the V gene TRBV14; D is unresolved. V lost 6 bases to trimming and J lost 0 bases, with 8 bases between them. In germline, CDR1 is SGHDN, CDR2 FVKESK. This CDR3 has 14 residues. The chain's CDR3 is CASRTGPNTGELFF. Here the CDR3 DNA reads TGTGCCAGCAGGACTGGACCGAACACCGGGGAGCTGTTTTTT.

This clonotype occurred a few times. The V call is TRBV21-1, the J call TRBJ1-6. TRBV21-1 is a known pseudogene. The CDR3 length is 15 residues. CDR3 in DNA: TGTGCCAGCAGCCAGTACCGGGAGGGACACGGACCCCTCCACTTT. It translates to CASSQYREGHGPLHF.

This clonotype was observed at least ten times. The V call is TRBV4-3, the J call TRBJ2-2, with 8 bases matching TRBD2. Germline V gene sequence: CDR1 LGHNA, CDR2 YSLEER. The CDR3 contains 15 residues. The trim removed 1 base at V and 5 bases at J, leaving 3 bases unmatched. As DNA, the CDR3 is TGCGCCAGCAGCCAAGGAGTAGCGGGGACCGGGGAGCTGTTTTTT. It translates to CASSQGVAGTGELFF.

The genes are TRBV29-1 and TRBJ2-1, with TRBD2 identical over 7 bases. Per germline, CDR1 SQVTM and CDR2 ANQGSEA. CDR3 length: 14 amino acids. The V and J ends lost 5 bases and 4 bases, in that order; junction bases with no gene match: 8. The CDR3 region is CSVLEAGEYNEQFF. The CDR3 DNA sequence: TGCAGCGTTCTTGAGGCGGGGGAATACAATGAGCAGTTCTTC.

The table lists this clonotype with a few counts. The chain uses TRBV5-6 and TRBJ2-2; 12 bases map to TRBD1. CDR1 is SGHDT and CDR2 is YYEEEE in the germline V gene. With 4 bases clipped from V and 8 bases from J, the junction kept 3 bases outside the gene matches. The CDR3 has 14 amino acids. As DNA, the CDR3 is TGTGCCAGCAGCCGGGGACAGGGGGCTGGGGAGCTGTTTTTT. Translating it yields CASSRGQGAGELFF.

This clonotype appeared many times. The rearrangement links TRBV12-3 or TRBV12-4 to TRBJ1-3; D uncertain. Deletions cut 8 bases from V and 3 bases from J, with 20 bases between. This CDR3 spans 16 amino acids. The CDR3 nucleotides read TGTGCCAGCCAAATTTACCGTAACCTTGGTGGAAACACCATATATTTT. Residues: CASQIYRNLGGNTIYF.

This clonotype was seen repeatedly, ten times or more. The CDR3 is CSAPTSGSHEQYF. The CDR3 region has the DNA TGCAGTGCCCCGACTAGCGGGAGTCACGAGCAGTACTTC. The rearrangement joins TRBV20-1 to TRBJ2-7, with 12 bases identical to TRBD2. This CDR3 spans 13 amino acids. From germline, CDR1 is DFQATT and CDR2 SNEGSKA (reference sequence). V trimming: 6 bases; J trimming: 5 bases; junction bases outside the gene matches: 5.

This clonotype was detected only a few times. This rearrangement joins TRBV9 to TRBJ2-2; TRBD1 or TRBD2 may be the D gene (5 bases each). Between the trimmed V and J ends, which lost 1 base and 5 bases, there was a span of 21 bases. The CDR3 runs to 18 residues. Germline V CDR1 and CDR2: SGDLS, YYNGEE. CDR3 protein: CASSVQTGGHYRTGELFF. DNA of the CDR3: TGTGCCAGCAGCGTACAAACAGGCGGGCACTACCGTACCGGGGAGCTGTTTTTT.

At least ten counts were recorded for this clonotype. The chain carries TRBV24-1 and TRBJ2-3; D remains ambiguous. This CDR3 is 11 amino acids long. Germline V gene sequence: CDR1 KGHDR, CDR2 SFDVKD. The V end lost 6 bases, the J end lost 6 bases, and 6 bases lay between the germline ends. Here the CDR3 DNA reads TGTGCCACCAGTTTCGCGGATACGCAGTATTTT. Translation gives CATSFADTQYF.

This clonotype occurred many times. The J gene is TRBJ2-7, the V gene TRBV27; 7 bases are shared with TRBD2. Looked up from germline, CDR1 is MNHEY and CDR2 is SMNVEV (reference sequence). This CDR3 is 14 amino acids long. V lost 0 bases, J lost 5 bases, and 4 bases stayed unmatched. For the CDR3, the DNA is TGTGCCAGCAGTTTATCTTCTAGCGGACACGAGCAGTACTTC. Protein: CASSLSSSGHEQYF.